What follows are 10 T cell receptor beta chains derived from one specimen sequenced in a study of T cells in Graves' hyperthyroidism and ophthalmopathy. Amplification of TCR beta CDR3 regions used RNA as the template. HTBI primers drove first-round RT-PCR of the TCR CDR3. TCRdb reprocessed the multiplex PCR reads via MiXCR and lists one record per CDR3 protein. The sample lists about 380,000 distinct CDR3 sequences; roughly 13% were seen once. The sample comprised blood. These receptor sequences come from a woman aged 60-75 years with Graves' hyperthyroidism.

This clonotype occurred many times. This chain uses TRBV7-3 with TRBJ1-1, with 8 bases lining up with TRBD1. The CDR3 consists of 14 residues. J gave up 0 bases and V 3 bases, and 0 bases lay outside the gene matches. The germline V gene has CDR1 SGHTA and CDR2 FQGTGA. This CDR3 is CASSLTGVNTEAFF. CDR3 DNA: TGTGCCAGCAGCTTGACAGGGGTGAACACTGAAGCTTTCTTT.

This clonotype was observed many times. V usage is TRBV20-1 and J usage is TRBJ2-3, with TRBD2 identical over 9 bases. V was clipped by 0 bases and J by 1 base; unmatched bases: 2. From germline, CDR1 is DFQATT and CDR2 SNEGSKA (reference sequence). The CDR3 totals 15 residues. The CDR3 protein is CSARDLAGRTDTQYF. CDR3 bases: TGCAGTGCTAGAGACCTAGCGGGGCGCACAGATACGCAGTATTTT.

This clonotype showed up many times. This chain uses TRBV5-1 with TRBJ2-3, with TRBD2 identical over 9 bases. Trimming at V came to 4 bases and at J to 0 bases, leaving 6 bases not matched to a gene. This CDR3 contains 16 residues. CDR1 SGHRS and CDR2 YFSETQ come from the germline V gene. In nucleotides, the CDR3 is TGCGCCAGCAGCGCCGGGACTAGCTCGAGCACAGATACGCAGTATTTT. Translation: CASSAGTSSSTDTQYF.

This clonotype was detected many times. The chain carries TRBV12-3 or TRBV12-4 and TRBJ2-2; 14 bases match TRBD2. V dropped 5 bases and J dropped 4; count of bases not matched to a gene: 15. This CDR3 spans 20 amino acids. CDR3 sequence: CASSQTPGLAGDGSTGELFF. DNA of the CDR3: TGTGCCAGCAGTCAGACCCCGGGACTAGCGGGAGACGGTTCCACCGGGGAGCTGTTTTTT.

The chain combines TRBV7-2 with TRBJ2-7; D uncertain. The germline V gene encodes CDR1 SGHTA and CDR2 FQGNSA. Trimming shortened V by 5 bases and J by 5 bases, and 10 bases separated the two germline ends. The length of the CDR3 is 12 residues. The CDR3 nucleotides read TGTGCCAGCAGCCCCATAGGTAACGAGCAGTACTTC. This sequence encodes CASSPIGNEQYF.

In this sample, this clonotype turned up a few times. The chain carries TRBV7-3 and TRBJ2-1, with D tentatively TRBD2 (6 bases). V dropped 3 bases and J dropped 4 bases, with 13 bases sitting between them. Germline V lookup: CDR1 SGHTA, CDR2 FQGTGA. The CDR3 contains 15 residues. This CDR3 is CASSFRGTVYNEQFF. As DNA, the CDR3 is TGTGCCAGCAGCTTTCGCGGGACGGTATACAATGAGCAGTTCTTC.

The table lists this clonotype with a few counts. V usage is TRBV25-1 and J usage is TRBJ2-4; D is uncertain. Trimming removed 4 bases from V and 5 bases from J, with 18 bases in between. There are 16 residues in the CDR3. In germline, CDR1 is MGHDK, CDR2 SYGVNS. The CDR3, as DNA: TGTGCCAGCAGTGGCGCCCCCCTAGACATGCAAAACATTCAGTACTTC. This sequence encodes CASSGAPLDMQNIQYF.

The J gene is TRBJ2-1, the V gene TRBV11-2; D unresolved. The CDR3 covers 18 residues. Between the trimmed V and J ends, which lost 1 base and 0 bases, there was a span of 16 bases. CDR1 is SGHAT, CDR2 FQNNGV, per germline. The CDR3 DNA follows: TGTGCCAGCAGCTTAGCGCTATCGGGTCTGAGCTCCTACAATGAGCAGTTCTTC. This translates into CASSLALSGLSSYNEQFF.

This clonotype has at least ten counts. The chain couples TRBV6-1 to TRBJ1-2; 7 bases line up with TRBD1. CDR1 is MNHNS, CDR2 SASEGT, per germline. CDR3 size: 16 residues. Germline trimming cut 10 bases from V and 2 bases from J; bases unmatched to any gene: 16. As DNA, the CDR3 is TGTGCCATCTCAACAGACAGGACAGGCAGAAACTATGGCTACACCTTC. Amino acid sequence: CAISTDRTGRNYGYTF.

This clonotype was detected ten times or more. The chain is built from TRBV2 and TRBJ2-4; D remains ambiguous. This CDR3 region has 12 residues. Germline CDR1 and CDR2: SNHLY and FYNNEI. Trimming removed 1 base from V and 13 bases from J, with 11 bases in between. The CDR3 region is CASSEVQDLQYF. The CDR3 nucleotides are TGTGCCAGCAGTGAAGTTCAGGACCTGCAGTACTTC. The whole variable domain, remainder taken from reference TRBV2 and TRBJ2-4, is EPEVTQTPSHQVTQMGQEVILRCVPISNHLYFYWYRQILGQKVEFLVSFYNNEISEKSEIFDDQFSVERPDGSNFTLKIRSTKLEDSAMYFCASSEVQDLQYFGAGTRLSVL.